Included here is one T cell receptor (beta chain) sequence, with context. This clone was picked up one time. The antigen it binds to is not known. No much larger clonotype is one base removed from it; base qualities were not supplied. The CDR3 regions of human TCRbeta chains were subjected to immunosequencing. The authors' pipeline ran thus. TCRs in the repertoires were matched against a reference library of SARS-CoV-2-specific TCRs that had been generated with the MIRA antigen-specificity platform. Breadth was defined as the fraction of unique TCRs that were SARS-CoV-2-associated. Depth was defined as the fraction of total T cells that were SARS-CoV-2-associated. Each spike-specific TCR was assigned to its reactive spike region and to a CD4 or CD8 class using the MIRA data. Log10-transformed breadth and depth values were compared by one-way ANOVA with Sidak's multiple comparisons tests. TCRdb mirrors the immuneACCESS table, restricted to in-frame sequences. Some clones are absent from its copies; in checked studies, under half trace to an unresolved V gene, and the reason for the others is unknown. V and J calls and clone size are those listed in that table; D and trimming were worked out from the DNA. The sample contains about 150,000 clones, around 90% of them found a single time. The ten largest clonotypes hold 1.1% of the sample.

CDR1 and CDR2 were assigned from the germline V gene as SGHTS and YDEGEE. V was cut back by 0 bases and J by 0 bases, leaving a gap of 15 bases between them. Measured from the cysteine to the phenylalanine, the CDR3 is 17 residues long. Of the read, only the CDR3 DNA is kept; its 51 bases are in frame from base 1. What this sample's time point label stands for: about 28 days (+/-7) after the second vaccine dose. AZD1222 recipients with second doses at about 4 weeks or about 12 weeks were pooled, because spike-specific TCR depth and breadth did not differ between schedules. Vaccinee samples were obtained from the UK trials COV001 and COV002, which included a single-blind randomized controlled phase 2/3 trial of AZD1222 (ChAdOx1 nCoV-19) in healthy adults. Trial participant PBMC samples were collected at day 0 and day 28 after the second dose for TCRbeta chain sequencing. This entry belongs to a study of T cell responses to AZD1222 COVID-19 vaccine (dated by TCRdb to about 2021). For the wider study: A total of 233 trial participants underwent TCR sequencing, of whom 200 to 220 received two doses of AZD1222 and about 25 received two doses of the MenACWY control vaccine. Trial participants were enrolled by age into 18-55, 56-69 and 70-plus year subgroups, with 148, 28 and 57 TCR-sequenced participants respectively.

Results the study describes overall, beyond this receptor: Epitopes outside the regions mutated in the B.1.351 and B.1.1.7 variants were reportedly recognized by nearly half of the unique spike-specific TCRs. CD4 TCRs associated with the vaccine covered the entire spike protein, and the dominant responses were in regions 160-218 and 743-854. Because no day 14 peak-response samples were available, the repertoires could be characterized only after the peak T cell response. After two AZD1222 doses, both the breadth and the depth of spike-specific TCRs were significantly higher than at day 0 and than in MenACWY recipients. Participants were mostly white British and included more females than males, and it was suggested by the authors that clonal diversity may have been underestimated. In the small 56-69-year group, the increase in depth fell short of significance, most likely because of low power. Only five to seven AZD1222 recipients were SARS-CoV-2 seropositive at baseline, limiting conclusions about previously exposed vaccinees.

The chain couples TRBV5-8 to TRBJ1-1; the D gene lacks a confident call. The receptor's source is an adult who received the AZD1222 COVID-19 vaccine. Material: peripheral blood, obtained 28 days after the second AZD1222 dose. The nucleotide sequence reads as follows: TGTGCCAGCAGCTTGGCCATCGGCGCTACCATGAACACTGAAGCTTTCTTT. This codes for CASSLAIGATMNTEAFF.